This is a list of T cell receptor beta chains from one sample in a study of shared clonotypes between healthy human individuals. The data were produced by immunoSEQ multiplex PCR, yet TCRdb's version contains in-frame clones alone and is incomplete. The data hold about 1 million clones, with around 76% observed a single time. The sequenced sample consisted of memory CD4+ T cells sorted from blood. These receptors all come from a man aged 18 to 30 in good health. CDR3s leave out the opening cysteine and the closing phenylalanine or tryptophan. Some rows mark clone size as missing; the rest say once, few, many or name a class of expanded clone.

v_gene: TRBV14; abundance: NA; j_gene: TRBJ1-4; CDR3aa: ASSQEDRDEKLF
v_gene: TRBV21-1; abundance: NA; j_gene: TRBJ2-1; CDR3aa: ASRMELAHSDNEQF
v_gene: TRBV5-1; abundance: NA; j_gene: TRBJ2-1; CDR3aa: ASSPGTSGGREQF
v_gene: TRBV27; abundance: NA; j_gene: TRBJ2-7; CDR3aa: ASKRGRGDSYEQY
v_gene: TRBV5-1; abundance: few; j_gene: TRBJ1-4; CDR3aa: ASSEQGTNEKLF
v_gene: TRBV7-2; abundance: NA; j_gene: TRBJ2-5; CDR3aa: ASSLWGGETQY
v_gene: TRBV6-5; abundance: NA; j_gene: TRBJ1-5; CDR3aa: ASSPTSYSNQPQH
v_gene: TRBV11-2; abundance: NA; j_gene: TRBJ2-1; CDR3aa: ASSLGVLARSEQF
v_gene: TRBV29-1; abundance: few; j_gene: TRBJ2-5; CDR3aa: SAPLREGETQY
v_gene: TRBV6-1; abundance: NA; j_gene: TRBJ2-7; CDR3aa: ASSEALWWRGQY
v_gene: TRBV7-2; abundance: NA; j_gene: TRBJ1-2; CDR3aa: ASSLHAGGDYGYT
v_gene: TRBV6-1; abundance: NA; j_gene: TRBJ2-7; CDR3aa: ASRGLAETYEQY
v_gene: TRBV5-1; abundance: NA; j_gene: TRBJ2-5; CDR3aa: ASSPALTPSQETQY
v_gene: TRBV15; abundance: few; j_gene: TRBJ2-1; CDR3aa: ATSRNSGGASEQF
v_gene: TRBV9; abundance: NA; j_gene: TRBJ2-5; CDR3aa: ASSVGTPRERETQY
v_gene: TRBV6-5; abundance: NA; j_gene: TRBJ2-1; CDR3aa: ASSRGLAEQF
v_gene: TRBV5-1; abundance: NA; j_gene: TRBJ2-2; CDR3aa: ASSSNPGGNTGELF
v_gene: TRBV29-1; abundance: NA; j_gene: TRBJ2-7; CDR3aa: SVRGGSNSYEQY
v_gene: TRBV5-6; abundance: few; j_gene: TRBJ2-7; CDR3aa: ASSLAGPAYEQY
v_gene: TRBV2; abundance: NA; j_gene: TRBJ2-7; CDR3aa: ASLSRGHEQY
v_gene: TRBV2; abundance: NA; j_gene: TRBJ2-3; CDR3aa: ASSEPGNTQY
v_gene: TRBV19; abundance: NA; j_gene: TRBJ2-2; CDR3aa: ASRQGRDTGELF
v_gene: TRBV9; abundance: NA; j_gene: TRBJ2-3; CDR3aa: ASSVVTDTQY
v_gene: TRBV7-8; abundance: NA; j_gene: TRBJ1-2; CDR3aa: ASSSGRANYGYT
v_gene: TRBV28; abundance: NA; j_gene: TRBJ2-7; CDR3aa: ASSLYLVGAGVLYEQY
v_gene: TRBV7-2; abundance: NA; j_gene: TRBJ2-5; CDR3aa: ASSEQRGGGETQY
v_gene: TRBV27; abundance: NA; j_gene: TRBJ2-3; CDR3aa: ASSQRDRVTDTQY
v_gene: TRBV27; abundance: once; j_gene: TRBJ2-4; CDR3aa: ATRPDRGAKNIQY
v_gene: TRBV4-3; abundance: NA; j_gene: TRBJ1-1; CDR3aa: ASSQDARGRPQSLNTEAF
v_gene: TRBV10-3; abundance: NA; j_gene: TRBJ2-7; CDR3aa: AITSGTGNSYEQY
v_gene: TRBV9; abundance: many; j_gene: TRBJ1-1; CDR3aa: ASSVAKAWDTEAF
v_gene: TRBV18; abundance: NA; j_gene: TRBJ2-7; CDR3aa: ASSPETGAYGEQY
v_gene: TRBV6-1; abundance: NA; j_gene: TRBJ2-7; CDR3aa: ASSLRPLEQY
v_gene: TRBV5-4; abundance: NA; j_gene: TRBJ2-5; CDR3aa: ASSSSGGDGTQY
v_gene: TRBV7-2; abundance: few; j_gene: TRBJ2-1; CDR3aa: ASSFAGGVNEQF
v_gene: TRBV2; abundance: NA; j_gene: TRBJ1-2; CDR3aa: ASTDRNGYT
v_gene: TRBV28; abundance: few; j_gene: TRBJ1-5; CDR3aa: ASSFPGEGNQPQH
v_gene: TRBV2; abundance: NA; j_gene: NA; CDR3aa: AGMDRGRNEQY
v_gene: TRBV9; abundance: NA; j_gene: TRBJ2-6; CDR3aa: ASSVGGASGANVLT
v_gene: TRBV6-1; abundance: NA; j_gene: TRBJ2-1; CDR3aa: ASSGGGRANEQF
v_gene: TRBV19; abundance: NA; j_gene: TRBJ2-7; CDR3aa: ASSSDRIKY
v_gene: TRBV5-4; abundance: NA; j_gene: TRBJ2-7; CDR3aa: ASSRRAGGHSYEQY
v_gene: TRBV5-1; abundance: NA; j_gene: TRBJ2-3; CDR3aa: ASSSDKEGDTQY
v_gene: TRBV10-2; abundance: few; j_gene: TRBJ1-5; CDR3aa: ASSDRINQPQH
v_gene: TRBV29-1; abundance: NA; j_gene: TRBJ2-2; CDR3aa: SVAVATNTGELF
v_gene: TRBV28; abundance: few; j_gene: TRBJ1-2; CDR3aa: ASSSKGGRIYGYT
v_gene: TRBV11-2; abundance: NA; j_gene: TRBJ2-3; CDR3aa: ASSSRLAGGDTQY
v_gene: TRBV10-1; abundance: NA; j_gene: TRBJ2-1; CDR3aa: ASSVGTRSYNEQF
v_gene: TRBV19; abundance: NA; j_gene: TRBJ1-3; CDR3aa: ASRHYSGNTIY
v_gene: TRBV4-1; abundance: NA; j_gene: TRBJ1-5; CDR3aa: ASSQDPGDRGLNQPQH
v_gene: TRBV29-1; abundance: once; j_gene: TRBJ1-2; CDR3aa: SAVETGSYGYT